This note documents a single T cell receptor (beta chain) sequence. It was with a sample-barcoded 5' primer and a J-beta primer mix that a second PCR of roughly 7 to 12 cycles was run. TCRdb reprocessed the 5' RACE reads via MiXCR and lists one record per CDR3 protein. The sample has 1.5 million to 2 million distinct CDR3 sequences, about 49% seen once. These data are taken from a study of blood T cells in healthy people across ages. This TCR derives from a woman between 35 and 50 years old in good health. Source material: blood.

CDR3 amino acids: CASSEDRTGNTGELFF. CDR3 nucleotides: TGTGCCAGCAGTGAGGACAGGACAGGGAACACCGGGGAGCTGTTTTTT. The gene calls are TRBV25-1 and TRBJ2-2, with 7 bases fitting TRBD1. This CDR3 has 16 amino acids. From germline, CDR1 is MGHDK and CDR2 SYGVNS. J gave up 1 base and V 3 bases, and 5 bases lay outside the gene matches.